Below are 28 T cell receptor beta chains sequenced from a single sample in a study of human T cells and chemical hapten exposure. Using its own MiXCR run on the RACE reads, TCRdb lists one record per CDR3 protein. The sample lists just under 350,000 distinct CDR3 sequences, about 7% occurring once. Time point indicated: patch test 1, 2 weeks after DPC sensitization. Treatment meaning: therapeutic diphenylcyclopropenone sensitization with weekly scalp DPC. Sequencing was performed on whole blood, taken in connection with sensitization to the hapten diphenylcyclopropenone (DPC). All receptors derive from a woman between 18 and 29 years old with alopecia areata. Some clones in this sample may be carry-over from other donors' samples.

This clonotype was seen ten or more times. The V gene is TRBV12-3 or TRBV12-4, the J gene TRBJ2-1; D is uncertain. This CDR3 has 11 amino acids. V was pared by 3 bases and J by 5 bases, with 2 bases between. CDR3 sequence (DNA): TGTGCCAGCAGTTTGGACAATGAGCAGTTCTTC. It yields the protein CASSLDNEQFF.

This clonotype has just a few counts. The chain employs TRBV6-5 and TRBJ1-1; 8 bases are a match to TRBD1. V lost 8 bases and J lost 1; bases outside the gene matches: 6. CDR1 is MNHEY, CDR2 SVGAGI, per germline. The CDR3 extends over 14 amino acids. The CDR3 DNA follows: TGTGCCAGCCGACGGGGACAGGAGAACACTGAAGCTTTCTTT. Protein product: CASRRGQENTEAFF.

This clonotype was observed many times. The gene calls are TRBV7-9 and TRBJ2-3; the D is unclear. The CDR3 covers 13 residues. Trimming removed 3 bases at V and 2 bases at J, with 6 bases between. CDR1 SEHNR and CDR2 FQNEAQ come from the germline V gene (reference sequence). The CDR3: CASSLGITDTQYF. The CDR3 DNA reads TGTGCCAGCAGCTTGGGGATCACAGATACGCAGTATTTT.

This clonotype was recorded at least ten times. This chain joins TRBV4-1 and TRBJ1-2; no firm D call. The CDR3 contains 13 residues. The V and J ends lost 4 bases and 1 base respectively, with 7 bases between them. Germline V lookup: CDR1 MGHRA, CDR2 YSYEKL. CDR3 loop: CASSPDYNYGYTF. CDR3 coding DNA: TGCGCCAGCAGCCCCGACTATAACTATGGCTACACCTTC.

This CDR3 reads CASASPPVWTESSYNEQFF. DNA for the CDR3: TGTGCCAGCGCCTCCCCCCCAGTCTGGACGGAGAGCTCCTACAATGAGCAGTTCTTC. The chain employs TRBV6-1 and TRBJ2-1; D remains unclear. The CDR3 contains 19 residues. In germline, CDR1 is MNHNS, CDR2 SASEGT. Trimming took 8 bases from V and 0 from J, leaving 26 bases between them.

The chain combines TRBV12-5 with TRBJ1-1, with no clear D. The germline V gene encodes CDR1 LGHNT and CDR2 FRNRAP. Between the trimmed V and J ends, which lost 3 bases and 4 bases, there was a span of 9 bases. This CDR3 is 13 amino acids long. The CDR3 here is CASGFSGATEAFF. The DNA for the CDR3 is TGTGCTAGTGGTTTTTCGGGTGCCACTGAAGCTTTCTTT.

The V gene is TRBV6-5, the J gene TRBJ1-4, with TRBD1 identical over 7 bases. After removal of 4 bases from V and 8 bases from J, the junction contained 10 bases not matched to a gene. This CDR3 is 15 amino acids long. CDR1 is MNHEY, CDR2 SVGAGI, per germline. The CDR3 loop reads CASSSTTGSNEKLFF. The CDR3 nucleotides read TGTGCCAGCAGTTCTACGACAGGGTCGAACGAAAAACTGTTTTTT.

V and J are TRBV6-5 and TRBJ1-2; 7 positions agree with TRBD1. V lost 10 bases and J lost 5; bases outside the gene matches: 7. The germline gives CDR1 MNHEY, CDR2 SVGAGI. The CDR3 runs to 12 residues. CDR3 nucleotide sequence: TGTGCCACCACACTACAGGGGTATGGCTACACCTTC. The encoded protein is CATTLQGYGYTF.

This clonotype was counted between two and nine times. The chain has TRBV12-3 or TRBV12-4 and TRBJ1-1, with 8 bases aligning to TRBD1. The CDR3 length is 16 residues. J gave up 5 bases and V 2 bases, and 10 bases lay outside the gene matches. The CDR3 nucleotides are TGTGCCAGCAGTTTATCAGGGGGCAGAGGCGGGACTGAAGCTTTCTTT. Amino acids: CASSLSGGRGGTEAFF.

The chain carries TRBV20-1 and TRBJ2-3; possibly TRBD1 for D (5 bases). The CDR3 loop spans 17 amino acids. Germline V gene data show CDR1 as DFQATT and CDR2 as SNEGSKA (reference sequence). The V end lost 1 base, the J end lost 0 bases, and 17 bases lay between the germline ends. This CDR3 is CSARAPWGDGSTDTQYF. Written as DNA, the CDR3 is TGCAGTGCTAGAGCACCATGGGGCGACGGAAGCACAGATACGCAGTATTTT.

This clonotype has only a few counts. This chain links TRBV29-1 with TRBJ1-2; no clear D gene. Deletions cut 5 bases from V and 0 bases from J, with 4 bases between. The CDR3 contains 11 residues. Germline CDR1 is SQVTM and CDR2 is ANQGSEA. This CDR3 reads CSVLTNYGYTF. The CDR3 coding sequence is TGCAGCGTTCTTACTAACTATGGCTACACCTTC.

This chain links TRBV12-3 or TRBV12-4 with TRBJ1-2; D unclear. V was clipped by 6 bases and J by 4 bases, with 18 bases between them. The CDR3 is 15 residues long. The CDR3 loop reads CASSAPTGVLYGYTF. The CDR3 DNA sequence: TGTGCCAGCAGCGCCCCGACTGGGGTCCTCTATGGCTACACCTTC.

This sequence joins TRBV9 and TRBJ2-7, with 9 bases fitting TRBD1. The trim removed 4 bases at V and 3 bases at J, leaving 5 bases unmatched. The CDR3 runs 14 residues. The germline CDR1 and CDR2 sequences are SGDLS and YYNGEE. CDR3 nucleotides: TGTGCCAGCAGCTTTTCGGACAGGGGCTACGAGCAGTACTTC. It translates to CASSFSDRGYEQYF.

This clonotype has a handful of counts. The rearrangement links TRBV29-1 to TRBJ2-1, with 10 bases that match TRBD2. The length of the CDR3 is 15 residues. Germline V gene sequence: CDR1 SQVTM, CDR2 ANQGSEA. J lost 3 bases, V lost 4 bases, and 6 bases had no gene match. The CDR3 sequence: CSVAPAGGRYNEQFF. CDR3 nucleotides: TGCAGCGTTGCCCCAGCGGGGGGGCGCTACAATGAGCAGTTCTTC.

This clonotype was detected only a few times. The genes are TRBV5-5 and TRBJ1-3, with a tentative D call TRBD1 (5 bases). CDR1 is SGHKS and CDR2 is YYEKEE in the germline V gene (reference sequence). Trimming stripped 9 bases from V and 0 bases from J, with 16 bases between. The CDR3 is 15 amino acids. The CDR3 sequence is CATKRGDHSGNTIYF. The CDR3 DNA reads TGTGCCACCAAACGGGGGGACCACTCTGGAAACACCATATATTTT.

The chain joins TRBV6-2 or TRBV6-3 to TRBJ2-1; 8 bases align to TRBD1. Trimming removed 5 bases from V and 5 bases from J; junction bases left unmatched: 14. The germline gives CDR1 MNHEY, CDR2 SVGEGT. The CDR3 extends over 17 amino acids. CDR3 sequence: CASSPPNLGQGNNEQFF. The CDR3 coding sequence is TGTGCCAGCAGTCCACCTAACCTAGGACAGGGAAACAATGAGCAGTTCTTC.

Many counts were recorded for this clonotype. This sequence joins TRBV6-1 and TRBJ2-7; D uncertain. Trimming took 2 bases from V and 1 from J, leaving 15 bases between them. This CDR3 is 16 amino acids long. Germline CDR1 and CDR2: MNHNS and SASEGT. CDR3 in DNA: TGTGCCAGCAGTGAAAAATCTGGGCTTGAATCCTACGAGCAGTACTTC. Its protein is CASSEKSGLESYEQYF.

This clonotype was seen a few times. The chain is built from TRBV6-6 and TRBJ1-4; no clear D gene. Trimming cost V 8 bases and J 5 bases, with 21 bases left between them. Germline CDR1 MNHNY, CDR2 SVGAGI (reference sequence). The CDR3 is 16 residues long. CDR3 in amino acids: CASCLPSRAGNEKLFF. The CDR3 nucleotides are TGTGCCAGCTGCCTCCCCTCCCGCGCCGGAAATGAAAAACTGTTTTTT.

This clonotype has ten or more counts. V is TRBV10-3 and J is TRBJ2-3; D unresolved. The CDR3 totals 14 residues. Per germline, CDR1 ENHRY and CDR2 SYGVKD. V shed 0 bases and J shed 4 bases, with 8 bases lying between them. The CDR3 sequence: CAISESLRPDTQYF. CDR3 nucleotides: TGTGCCATCAGTGAGTCTCTCCGGCCAGATACGCAGTATTTT.

The rearrangement uses TRBV29-1 and TRBJ2-2; 13 bases map to TRBD2. The J segment lost 4 bases and the V segment lost 4 bases, leaving 9 bases of the junction unmatched. Germline CDR1 and CDR2: SQVTM and ANQGSEA. The CDR3 spans 17 residues. The CDR3: CSVGSTSGGRITGELFF. Written as DNA, the CDR3 is TGCAGCGTTGGATCGACTAGCGGGGGGAGAATCACCGGGGAGCTGTTTTTT.

This clonotype was seen a few times. The chain combines TRBV10-3 with TRBJ2-3; D is undetermined. Germline CDR1 reads ENHRY; CDR2 reads SYGVKD. The CDR3 contains 12 residues. Trimming removed 3 bases from V and 6 bases from J, with 7 bases in between. The CDR3 DNA is TGTGCCATCAGTGACCAGAGGGATACGCAGTATTTT. Translated, it gives CAISDQRDTQYF.

There are a few counts of this clonotype. This chain connects TRBV6-6 to TRBJ1-1; 7 bases align to TRBD1. V lost 10 bases, J lost 0 bases, and 8 bases stayed unmatched. This CDR3 region has 14 residues. Germline V gene lookup returns CDR1 MNHNY and CDR2 SVGAGI (reference sequence). CDR3 nucleotide sequence: TGTGCCACCCGTCCCGGGACAGTGAACACTGAAGCTTTCTTT. It encodes CATRPGTVNTEAFF.

The table lists this clonotype with a few counts. The chain recombines TRBV20-1 with TRBJ1-3; possibly TRBD1 for D (6 bases). The CDR3 is made up of 15 amino acids. From germline, CDR1 is DFQATT and CDR2 SNEGSKA (reference sequence). The ends were cut back, 6 bases at V and 0 bases at J, with 15 bases in the middle. This CDR3 is CSADPQDSSGNTIYF. CDR3 coding DNA: TGCAGTGCAGACCCCCAGGACAGCTCTGGAAACACCATATATTTT.

The V call is TRBV7-2, the J call TRBJ1-2; tentatively, D is TRBD1 (5 bases). The germline V and J ends were trimmed by 5 bases and 8 bases, with 15 bases remaining between them. The CDR3 has 13 residues. Germline CDR1 is SGHTA and CDR2 is FQGNSA. CDR3 nucleotides: TGTGCCAGCAGCCCTAATGCGGGGGAAGGCTACACCTTC. This codes for CASSPNAGEGYTF.

This chain joins TRBV12-3 or TRBV12-4 and TRBJ1-2; the D gene is possibly TRBD1 (5 bases). The V end lost 7 bases, the J end lost 0 bases, and 12 bases lay between the germline ends. CDR3 length: 14 amino acids. CDR3: CASTTLTANYGYTF. The DNA for the CDR3 is TGTGCCAGCACCACATTGACAGCTAACTATGGCTACACCTTC.

As to this clonotype: This may arise from a read error, as a much more abundant clone is one base away. This chain connects TRBV9 to TRBJ2-3, with 10 bases aligning to TRBD1. This CDR3 spans 16 amino acids. Germline V gene sequence: CDR1 SGDLS, CDR2 YYNGEE. As DNA, the CDR3 is TGTGCCAGCAGCGAAGGACAGGGGGTAATCCCAGAAACGCAGTATTTT. This sequence encodes CASSEGQGVIPETQYF.

The V call is TRBV24-1, the J call TRBJ2-2, with a weak D call TRBD1 (6 bases). Trimming removed 2 bases from V and 6 bases from J, with 18 bases in between. The CDR3 consists of 17 residues. Germline CDR1 and CDR2: KGHDR and SFDVKD. The CDR3 bases are TGTGCCACCAGTGATTCGCATTGGCAGGGGCGGGCCGGGGAGCTGTTTTTT. Protein: CATSDSHWQGRAGELFF.

This clonotype was picked up a small number of times. The CDR3 sequence is CATMGGANTEAFF. As DNA, the CDR3 is TGTGCCACCATGGGCGGAGCGAACACTGAAGCTTTCTTT. V gene TRBV24-1 combines with J gene TRBJ1-1; D not certain. Trimming took off 8 bases at V and 1 base at J, with 10 bases between the two ends. The germline CDR1 and CDR2 sequences are KGHDR and SFDVKD. The CDR3 has 13 amino acids.